This TCR beta chain originates from a study of siplizumab effects on memory and regulatory T cells. Study-wide results and caveats: Of the alloreactive clones, only a minor fraction mapped to unstimulated subsets. Some alloreactive sequences were traceable to unstimulated CD4+ memory cells, and siplizumab significantly reduced them. Proliferating Tregs taken from siplizumab cultures were not shown to have a confirmed suppressive function. Unstimulated naive T cells seemed to show more diversity than memory cells did, and they also seemed to be among the major contributors to the alloresponse.

Regarding this clone: What it binds is not known.

Sequencing was performed with immunoSEQ multiplex PCR; in TCRdb, only in-frame clones are kept and a portion is missing. This table holds 95,000 to 130,000 clones, about 94% found once. The CDR3 sequence is 12 residues long. V gave up 0 bases and J gave up 6 bases, with 4 bases separating them. Germline loops: CDR1 SGHRS, CDR2 YFSETQ. Material: non-Treg CD4+ T cells sorted from blood. The gene calls are TRBV5-1 and TRBJ2-1, with D uncertain. The clonotype comes from a human donor in good health. DNA for the CDR3: TGCGCCAGCAGCTTGGGGGCCAATGAGCAGTTCTTC. Encoded protein: CASSLGANEQFF.